Listed here are 3 T cell receptor beta chains from one sample, sequenced in a study of shared clonotypes between healthy human individuals. The table came from immunoSEQ multiplex PCR; TCRdb's copy has only in-frame clones and leaves some out. The repertoire has roughly 1,800,000 clones, around 96% of them found once; the top ten carry less than 1.5%. Naive CD8 cells were CD45RO-negative, positively selected for CCR7, excluding terminally differentiated effector memory CD45RA+ cells. Source material: naive CD8+ T cells sorted from blood. The receptor source for this set is a man younger than 30 in good health.

The rearrangement links TRBV27 to TRBJ1-6, with a possible D match to TRBD1 (6 bases). The V gene lost 0 bases and the J gene lost 9 bases, with 12 bases spanning the gap. CDR3 size: 15 residues. CDR1 and CDR2 from the germline V gene are MNHEY and SMNVEV (reference sequence). CDR3 sequence (DNA): TGTGCCAGCAGTTTATCTGGGGGAGGGGGTTCACCCCTCCACTTT. It encodes CASSLSGGGGSPLHF.

For this clone: The same CDR3 is also encoded by other DNA sequences in this sample. The chain joins TRBV7-9 to TRBJ2-3, with D unresolved. V lost 5 bases and J lost 6, with 9 bases in between. Looked up from germline, CDR1 is SEHNR and CDR2 is FQNEAQ (reference sequence). The CDR3 runs to 12 residues. CDR3 coding DNA: TGTGCCAGCAGCCTGCGGACGGATACGCAGTATTTT. As protein: CASSLRTDTQYF.

The CDR3 sequence is CASSVRGTSGFADTQYF. In DNA form, the CDR3 reads TGTGCCAGCAGCGTCCGTGGGACTAGCGGGTTTGCAGATACGCAGTATTTT. V gene TRBV9 combines with J gene TRBJ2-3; 12 bases match TRBD2. The V gene end was trimmed by 2 bases and the J gene end by 4 bases; junction bases not matched to a gene: 8. The germline V gene has CDR1 SGDLS and CDR2 YYNGEE. This CDR3 comprises 17 residues.